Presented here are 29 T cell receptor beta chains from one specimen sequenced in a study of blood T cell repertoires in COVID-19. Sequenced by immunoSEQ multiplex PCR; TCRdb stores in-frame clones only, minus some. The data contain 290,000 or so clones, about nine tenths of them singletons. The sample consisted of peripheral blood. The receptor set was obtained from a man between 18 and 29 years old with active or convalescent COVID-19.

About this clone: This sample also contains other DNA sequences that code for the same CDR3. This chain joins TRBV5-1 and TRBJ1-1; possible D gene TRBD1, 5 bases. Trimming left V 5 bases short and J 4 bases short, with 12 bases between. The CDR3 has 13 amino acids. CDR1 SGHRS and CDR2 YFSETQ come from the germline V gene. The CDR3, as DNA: TGCGCCAGCAGGCACAGTCAGGGCACTGAAGCTTTCTTT. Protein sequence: CASRHSQGTEAFF.

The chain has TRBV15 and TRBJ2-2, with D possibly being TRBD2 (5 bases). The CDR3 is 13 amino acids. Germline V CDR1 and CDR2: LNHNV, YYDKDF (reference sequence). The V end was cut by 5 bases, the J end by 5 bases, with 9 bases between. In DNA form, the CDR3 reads TGTGCCACCAGCTATAGCGAAACCGGGGAGCTGTTTTTT. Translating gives CATSYSETGELFF.

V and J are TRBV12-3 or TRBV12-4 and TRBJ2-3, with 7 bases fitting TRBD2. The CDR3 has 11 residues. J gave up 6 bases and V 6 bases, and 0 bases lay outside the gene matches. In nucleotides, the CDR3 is TGTGCCAGCAGGGGAGGGGATACGCAGTATTTT. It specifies CASRGGDTQYF.

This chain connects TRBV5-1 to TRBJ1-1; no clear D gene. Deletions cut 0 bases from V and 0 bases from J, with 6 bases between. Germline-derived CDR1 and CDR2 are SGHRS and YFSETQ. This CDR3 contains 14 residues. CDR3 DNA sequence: TGCGCCAGCAGCTTGGTTAGAATGAACACTGAAGCTTTCTTT. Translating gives CASSLVRMNTEAFF.

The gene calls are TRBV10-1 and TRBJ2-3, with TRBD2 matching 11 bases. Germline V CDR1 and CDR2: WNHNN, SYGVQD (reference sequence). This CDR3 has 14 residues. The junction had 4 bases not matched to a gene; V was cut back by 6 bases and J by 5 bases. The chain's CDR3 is CASSRTSGRDTQYF. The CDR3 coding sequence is TGCGCCAGCAGCAGGACTAGCGGGCGAGATACGCAGTATTTT.

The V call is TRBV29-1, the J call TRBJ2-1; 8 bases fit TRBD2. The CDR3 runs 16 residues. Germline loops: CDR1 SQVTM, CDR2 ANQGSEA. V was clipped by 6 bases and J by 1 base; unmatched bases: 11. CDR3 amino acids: CSVEPGRGGSYNEQFF. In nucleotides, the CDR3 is TGCAGCGTCGAACCGGGCCGGGGGGGTTCCTACAATGAGCAGTTCTTC.

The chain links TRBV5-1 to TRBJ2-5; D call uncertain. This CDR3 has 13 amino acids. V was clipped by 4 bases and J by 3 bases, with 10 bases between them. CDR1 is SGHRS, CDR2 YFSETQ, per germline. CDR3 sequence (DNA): TGCGCCAGCAGCCGAGTTTTTGAAGAGACCCAGTACTTC. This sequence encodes CASSRVFEETQYF.

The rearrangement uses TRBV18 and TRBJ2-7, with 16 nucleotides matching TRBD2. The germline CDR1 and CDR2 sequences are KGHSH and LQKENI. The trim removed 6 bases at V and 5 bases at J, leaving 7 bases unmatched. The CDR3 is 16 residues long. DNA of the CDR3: TGTGCCAGCTCGCGGGGACTAGCGGGAGGGGAGGACGAGCAGTACTTC. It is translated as CASSRGLAGGEDEQYF. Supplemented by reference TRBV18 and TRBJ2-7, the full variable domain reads NAGVMQNPRHLVRRRGQEARLRCSPMKGHSHVYWYRQLPEEGLKFMVYLQKENIIDESGMPKERFSAEFPKEGPSILRIQQVVRGDSAAYFCASSRGLAGGEDEQYFGPGTRLTVT.

The CDR3 sequence: CASSTEGWNVEQYF. The DNA for the CDR3 is TGCGCCAGCAGCACGGAGGGGTGGAACGTCGAGCAGTACTTC. V usage is TRBV5-1 and J usage is TRBJ2-7, with D perhaps TRBD2 (6 bases). The CDR3 loop spans 14 amino acids. Germline V gene data show CDR1 as SGHRS and CDR2 as YFSETQ. Trimming pared 4 bases from V and 6 bases from J, leaving 17 bases between.

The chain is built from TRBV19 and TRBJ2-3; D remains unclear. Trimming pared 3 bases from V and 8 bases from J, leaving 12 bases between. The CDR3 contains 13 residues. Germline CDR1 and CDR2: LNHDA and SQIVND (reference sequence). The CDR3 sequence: CASSIPEEITQYF. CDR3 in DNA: TGTGCCAGTAGTATCCCCGAGGAGATTACGCAGTATTTT.

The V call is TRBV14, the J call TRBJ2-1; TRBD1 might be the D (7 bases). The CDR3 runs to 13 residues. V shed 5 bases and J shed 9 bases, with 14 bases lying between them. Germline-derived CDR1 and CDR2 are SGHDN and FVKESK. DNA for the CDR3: TGTGCCAGCAGCTCTCGACAGGGAGGTGAGCAGTTCTTC. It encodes CASSSRQGGEQFF.

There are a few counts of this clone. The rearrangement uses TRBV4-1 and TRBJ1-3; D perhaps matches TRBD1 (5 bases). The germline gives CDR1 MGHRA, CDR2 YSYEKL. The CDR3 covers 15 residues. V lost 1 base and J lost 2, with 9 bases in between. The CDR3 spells CASSQAPGAGNTIYF. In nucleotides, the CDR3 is TGCGCCAGCAGCCAAGCCCCGGGGGCTGGAAACACCATATATTTT.

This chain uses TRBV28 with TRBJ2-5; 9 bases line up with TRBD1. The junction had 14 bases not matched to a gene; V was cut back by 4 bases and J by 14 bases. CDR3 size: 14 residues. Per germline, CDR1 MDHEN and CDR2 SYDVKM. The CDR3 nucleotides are TGTGCCAGCAGTTCAGAATTCGAGGGACAGGGTCCTTACTTC. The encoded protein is CASSSEFEGQGPYF.

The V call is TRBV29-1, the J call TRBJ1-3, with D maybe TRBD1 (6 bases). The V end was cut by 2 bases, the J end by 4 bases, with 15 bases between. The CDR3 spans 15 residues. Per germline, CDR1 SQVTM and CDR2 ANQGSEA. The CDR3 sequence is CSVEPDADRGNTIYF. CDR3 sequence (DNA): TGCAGCGTTGAACCGGACGCGGACAGAGGAAACACCATATATTTT.

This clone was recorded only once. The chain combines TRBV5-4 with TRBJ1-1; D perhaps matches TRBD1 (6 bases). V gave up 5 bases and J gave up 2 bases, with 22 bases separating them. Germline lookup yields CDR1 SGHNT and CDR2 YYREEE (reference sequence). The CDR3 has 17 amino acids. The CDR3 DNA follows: TGTGCCAGCAGTGACGCCCGGAAACAGGGACAAAACACTGAAGCTTTCTTT. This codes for CASSDARKQGQNTEAFF.

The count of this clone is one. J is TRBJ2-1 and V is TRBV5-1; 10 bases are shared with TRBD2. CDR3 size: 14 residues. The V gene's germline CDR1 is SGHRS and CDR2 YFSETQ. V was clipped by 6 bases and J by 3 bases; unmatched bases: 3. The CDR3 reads CASTSGGRYNEQFF. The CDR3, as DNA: TGCGCCAGCACTAGCGGGGGACGCTACAATGAGCAGTTCTTC.

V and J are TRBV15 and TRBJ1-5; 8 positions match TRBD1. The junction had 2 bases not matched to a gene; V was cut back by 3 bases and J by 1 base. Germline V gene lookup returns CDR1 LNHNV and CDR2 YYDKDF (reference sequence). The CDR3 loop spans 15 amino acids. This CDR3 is CATSRDRASNQPQHF. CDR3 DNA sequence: TGTGCCACCAGCAGGGACAGGGCCAGCAATCAGCCCCAGCATTTT.

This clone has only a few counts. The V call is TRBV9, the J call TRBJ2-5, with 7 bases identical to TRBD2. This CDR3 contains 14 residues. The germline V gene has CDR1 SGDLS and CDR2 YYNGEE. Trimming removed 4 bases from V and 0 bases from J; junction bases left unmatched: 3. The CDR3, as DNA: TGTGCCAGCAGCACCGGGGGGTACCAAGAGACCCAGTACTTC. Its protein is CASSTGGYQETQYF.

The CDR3 coding sequence is TGTGCCAGCACCCACACGAATAGAGGCGGGGAGCTGTTTTTT. Encoded protein: CASTHTNRGGELFF. The V and J genes are TRBV6-5 and TRBJ2-2; D is unclear. Trimming shortened V by 7 bases and J by 7 bases, and 16 bases separated the two germline ends. Germline V gene data show CDR1 as MNHEY and CDR2 as SVGAGI. CDR3 length: 14 amino acids.

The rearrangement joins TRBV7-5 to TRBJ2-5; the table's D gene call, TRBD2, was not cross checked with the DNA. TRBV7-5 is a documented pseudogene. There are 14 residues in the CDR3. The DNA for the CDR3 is TGTGCCAGAAGCTTAGCACTTAGTAATGAGACCCAGTACTTC. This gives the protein CARSLALSNETQYF.

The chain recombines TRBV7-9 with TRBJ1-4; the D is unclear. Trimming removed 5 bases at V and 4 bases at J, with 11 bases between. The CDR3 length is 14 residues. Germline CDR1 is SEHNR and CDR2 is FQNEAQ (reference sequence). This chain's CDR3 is CASSPSSSNEKLFF. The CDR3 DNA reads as TGTGCCAGCAGCCCGTCGAGTAGTAATGAAAAACTGTTTTTT.

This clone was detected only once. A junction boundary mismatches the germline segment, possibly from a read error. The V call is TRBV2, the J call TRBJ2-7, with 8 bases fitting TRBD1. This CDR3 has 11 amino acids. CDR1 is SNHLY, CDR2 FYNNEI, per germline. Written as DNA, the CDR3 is TGTGCCAGCAGTTCCCGGGACAGGTCCTTGTTC. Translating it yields CASSSRDRSLF. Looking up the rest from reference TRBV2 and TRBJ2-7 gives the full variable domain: EPEVTQTPSHQVTQMGQEVILRCVPISNHLYFYWYRQILGQKVEFLVSFYNNEISEKSEIFDDQFSVERPDGSNFTLKIRSTKLEDSAMYFCASSSRDRSLFGPGTRLTVT.

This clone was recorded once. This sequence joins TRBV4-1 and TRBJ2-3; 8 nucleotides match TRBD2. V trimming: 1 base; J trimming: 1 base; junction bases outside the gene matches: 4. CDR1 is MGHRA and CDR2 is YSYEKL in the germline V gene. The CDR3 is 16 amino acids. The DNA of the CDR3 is TGCGCCAGCAGCCAAGGGTCACTAGCGGGCACAGATACGCAGTATTTT. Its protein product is CASSQGSLAGTDTQYF.

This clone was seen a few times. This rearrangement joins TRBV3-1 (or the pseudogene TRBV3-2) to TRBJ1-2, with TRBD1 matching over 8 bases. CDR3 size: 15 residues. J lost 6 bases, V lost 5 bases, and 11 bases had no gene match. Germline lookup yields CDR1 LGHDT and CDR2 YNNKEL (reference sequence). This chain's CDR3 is CASSLTGAAANGYTF. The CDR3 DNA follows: TGTGCCAGCAGCTTGACAGGGGCAGCGGCTAATGGCTACACCTTC.

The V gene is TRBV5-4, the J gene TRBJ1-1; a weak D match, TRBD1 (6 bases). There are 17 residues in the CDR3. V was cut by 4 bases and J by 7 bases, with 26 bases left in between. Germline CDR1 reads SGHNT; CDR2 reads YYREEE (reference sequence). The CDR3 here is CASSQDTSGGDINEAFF. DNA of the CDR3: TGTGCCAGCAGCCAAGATACTTCGGGGGGCGACATTAATGAAGCTTTCTTT. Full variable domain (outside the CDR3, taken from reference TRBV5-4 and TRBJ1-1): ETGVTQSPTHLIKTRGQQVTLRCSSQSGHNTVSWYQQALGQGPQFIFQYYREEENGRGNFPPRFSGLQFPNYSSELNVNALELDDSALYLCASSQDTSGGDINEAFFGQGTRLTVV.

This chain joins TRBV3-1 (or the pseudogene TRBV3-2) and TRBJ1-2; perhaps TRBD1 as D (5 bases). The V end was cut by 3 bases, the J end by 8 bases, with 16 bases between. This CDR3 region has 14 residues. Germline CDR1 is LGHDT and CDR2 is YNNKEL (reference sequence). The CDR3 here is CASSQAGPRSGYTF. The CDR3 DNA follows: TGTGCCAGCAGCCAGGCGGGACCCAGGTCCGGCTACACCTTC.

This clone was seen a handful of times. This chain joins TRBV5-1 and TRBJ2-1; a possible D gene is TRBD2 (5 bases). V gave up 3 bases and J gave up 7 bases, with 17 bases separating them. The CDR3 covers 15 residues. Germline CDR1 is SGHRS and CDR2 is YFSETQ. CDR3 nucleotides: TGCGCCAGCAGCTACTGGCGGGCTGAAATTAATGAGCAGTTCTTC. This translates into CASSYWRAEINEQFF.

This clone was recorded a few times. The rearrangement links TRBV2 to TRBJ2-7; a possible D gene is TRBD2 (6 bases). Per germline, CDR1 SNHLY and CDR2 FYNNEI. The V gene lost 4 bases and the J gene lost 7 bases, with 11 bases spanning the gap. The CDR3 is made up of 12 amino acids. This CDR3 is CASSGAGLEQYF. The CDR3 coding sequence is TGTGCCAGCAGTGGCGCGGGACTTGAGCAGTACTTC.

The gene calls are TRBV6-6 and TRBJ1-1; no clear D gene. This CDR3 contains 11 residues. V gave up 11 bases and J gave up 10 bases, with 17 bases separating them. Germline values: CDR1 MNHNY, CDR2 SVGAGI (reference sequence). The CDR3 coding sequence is TGTGCCGCCGGGGTCGTGGCTGGAGCTTTCTTT. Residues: CAAGVVAGAFF.